The 13 T cell receptor beta chains below all came from one sample that was sequenced in a study of T cell repertoires in cytomegalovirus infection. TCRdb re-analysed the reads in MiXCR, keeping a single row per CDR3 protein. The table has about 890,000 distinct CDR3 sequences, more than 25% seen once; the top ten hold about 14%. These receptors have no identified antigens. Here the sequenced sample was cultured CD8+ T cells from PBMCs, taken from culture after CMV antigen stimulation. Receptors originate from a human donor in good health (CMV status not recorded). Some clones in this sample may be carry-over from other donors' samples.

This clonotype has ten or more counts. The rearrangement uses TRBV7-9 and TRBJ1-4; D ambiguous. The CDR3 loop spans 15 amino acids. V was clipped by 5 bases and J by 8 bases, with 18 bases between them. Germline V gene sequence: CDR1 SEHNR, CDR2 FQNEAQ (reference sequence). The CDR3 reads CASSRGAPRPEKLFF. Here the CDR3 DNA reads TGTGCCAGCAGCCGGGGAGCACCACGACCCGAAAAACTGTTTTTT. Full variable domain (rest looked up from reference TRBV7-9 and TRBJ1-4): DTGVSQNPRHKITKRGQNVTFRCDPISEHNRLYWYRQTLGQGPEFLTYFQNEAQLEKSRLLSDRFSAERPKGSFSTLEIQRTEQGDSAMYLCASSRGAPRPEKLFFGSGTQLSVL.

The rearrangement uses TRBV12-3 or TRBV12-4 and TRBJ2-6; weak D call: TRBD2 (6 bases). The CDR3 sequence is 17 residues long. V gave up 4 bases and J gave up 0 bases, with 13 bases separating them. The CDR3 DNA reads TGTGCCAGCAGTTCAGGAGGGATCCACTCTGGGGCCAACGTCCTGACTTTC. Translated: CASSSGGIHSGANVLTF.

This clonotype was detected many times. V is TRBV12-3 or TRBV12-4 and J is TRBJ2-5; a weak D match, TRBD2 (5 bases). V was trimmed by 2 bases and J by 5 bases, leaving 21 bases between them. The CDR3 contains 17 residues. The CDR3 DNA reads TGTGCCAGCAGTTTATCCTCCGGGATAGACATCCAGGAGACCCAGTACTTC. Protein sequence: CASSLSSGIDIQETQYF.

The V gene is TRBV6-6, the J gene TRBJ1-4; D gene unclear. The CDR3 spans 13 residues. V dropped 4 bases and J dropped 8 bases, with 11 bases sitting between them. Germline assignment: CDR1 MNHNY and CDR2 SVGAGI (reference sequence). CDR3: CASSFPHREKLFF. For the CDR3, the DNA is TGTGCCAGCAGTTTCCCTCACCGAGAAAAACTGTTTTTT.

This clonotype was recorded only once. The chain joins TRBV19 to TRBJ2-7; D perhaps matches TRBD2 (6 bases). Looked up from germline, CDR1 is LNHDA and CDR2 is SQIVND (reference sequence). Trimming removed 8 bases at V and 2 bases at J, with 13 bases between. The CDR3 is made up of 13 amino acids. This CDR3 reads CASGEVGPYEQYF. In nucleotides, the CDR3 is TGTGCCAGTGGGGAGGTGGGGCCCTACGAGCAGTACTTC.

In this sample, this clonotype turned up many times. V and J are TRBV6-1 and TRBJ1-1; a possible D gene is TRBD1 (6 bases). In germline, CDR1 is MNHNS, CDR2 SASEGT. V gave up 5 bases and J gave up 0 bases, with 13 bases separating them. CDR3 length: 15 residues. CDR3 nucleotides: TGTGCCAGCAGTTTCGGAAGGGGGATGAACACTGAAGCTTTCTTT. This sequence encodes CASSFGRGMNTEAFF.

In the case of this clonotype: This clone may be a read error of a much larger clone one base away. This chain joins TRBV6-5 and TRBJ2-1; weak D call: TRBD2 (6 bases). Germline-derived CDR1 and CDR2 are MNHEY and SVGAGI. This CDR3 comprises 15 residues. V lost 7 bases and J 7 bases, leaving 20 bases between the germline ends. The CDR3 reads CASTPGDSSGNEQFF. The DNA of the CDR3 is TGTGCCAGCACCCCCGGGGACTCTTCAGGGAATGAGCAGTTCTTC.

This clonotype was seen a few times. The rearrangement joins TRBV6-6 to TRBJ1-1; 7 bases line up with TRBD1. Germline-derived CDR1 and CDR2 are MNHNY and SVGAGI (reference sequence). V shed 0 bases, J shed 4 bases, and the junction held 8 bases outside the gene matches. This CDR3 spans 16 amino acids. CDR3: CASSYSRTGEATEAFF. The CDR3 DNA reads TGTGCCAGCAGTTACTCCCGAACAGGGGAGGCCACTGAAGCTTTCTTT.

This clonotype was detected a few times. The chain combines TRBV3-1 with TRBJ1-4; D unclear. The CDR3 contains 14 residues. V lost 4 bases and J 5 bases, leaving 11 bases between the germline ends. CDR1 is LGHDT, CDR2 YNNKEL, per germline (reference sequence). The CDR3, as DNA: TGTGCCAGCAGCCCACGGACGGCAAATGAAAAACTGTTTTTT. Translated, it gives CASSPRTANEKLFF.

J is TRBJ2-2 and V is TRBV11-2; D is possibly TRBD1 or TRBD2 (6 bases each). V gave up 7 bases and J gave up 5 bases, with 11 bases separating them. CDR1 and CDR2 from the germline V gene are SGHAT and FQNNGV. This CDR3 comprises 13 residues. The CDR3 loop is CASMGGRTGELFF. The CDR3 nucleotides are TGTGCCAGCATGGGGGGCCGGACCGGGGAGCTGTTTTTT. Full variable domain (outside the CDR3, taken from reference TRBV11-2 and TRBJ2-2): EAGVAQSPRYKIIEKRQSVAFWCNPISGHATLYWYQQILGQGPKLLIQFQNNGVVDDSQLPKDRFSAERLKGVDSTLKIQPAKLEDSAVYLCASMGGRTGELFFGEGSRLTVL.

This clonotype was seen a single time. The CDR3 nucleotides read TGTGCCAGCAGTTTAGGAGGGAGTGGTAGCAATCAGCCCCAGCATTTT. Translating gives CASSLGGSGSNQPQHF. This chain links TRBV12-3 or TRBV12-4 with TRBJ1-5; no definite D call. The CDR3 extends over 16 amino acids. The V end lost 1 base, the J end lost 0 bases, and 10 bases lay between the germline ends.

This sequence joins TRBV4-3 and TRBJ1-4, with 7 positions matching TRBD1. Losses at the gene ends were 4 bases for V and 5 bases for J; bases not matched to a gene: 10. CDR1 is LGHNA and CDR2 is YSLEER in the germline V gene. The CDR3 runs to 16 residues. The CDR3 nucleotides are TGCGCCAGCAGCCCAAAAATCCGGGACAGAAATGAAAAACTGTTTTTT. Its protein product is CASSPKIRDRNEKLFF.

The rearrangement links TRBV4-1 to TRBJ1-6; D uncertain. V lost 1 base and J lost 8, with 9 bases in between. This CDR3 has 14 residues. Germline CDR1 reads MGHRA; CDR2 reads YSYEKL. The CDR3 DNA reads as TGCGCCAGCAGCCAAGGCGACGGTGATTCACCCCTCCACTTT. Translating gives CASSQGDGDSPLHF.